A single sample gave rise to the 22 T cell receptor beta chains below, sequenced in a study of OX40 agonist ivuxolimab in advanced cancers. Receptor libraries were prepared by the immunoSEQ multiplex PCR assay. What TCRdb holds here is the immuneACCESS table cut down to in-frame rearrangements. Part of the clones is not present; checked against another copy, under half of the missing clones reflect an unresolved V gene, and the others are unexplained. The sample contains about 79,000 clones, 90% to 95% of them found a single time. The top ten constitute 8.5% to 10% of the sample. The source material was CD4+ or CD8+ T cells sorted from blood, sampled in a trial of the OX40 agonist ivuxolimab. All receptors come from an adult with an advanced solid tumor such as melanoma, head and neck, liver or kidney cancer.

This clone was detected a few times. The chain's CDR3 is CSVVGSGRAVDTQYF. The CDR3, as DNA: TGCAGCGTTGTGGGTAGCGGGAGGGCCGTGGATACGCAGTATTTT. The chain is built from TRBV29-1 and TRBJ2-3; 11 bases agree with TRBD2. The length of the CDR3 is 15 residues. CDR1 SQVTM and CDR2 ANQGSEA come from the germline V gene. The J segment lost 6 bases and the V segment lost 4 bases, leaving 9 bases of the junction unmatched.

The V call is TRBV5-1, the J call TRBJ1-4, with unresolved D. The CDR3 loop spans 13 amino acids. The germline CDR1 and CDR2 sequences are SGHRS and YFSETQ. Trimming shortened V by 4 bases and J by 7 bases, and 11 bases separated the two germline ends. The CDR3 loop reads CASSLYLGEKLFF. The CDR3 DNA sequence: TGCGCCAGCAGCCTGTACCTGGGTGAAAAACTGTTTTTT.

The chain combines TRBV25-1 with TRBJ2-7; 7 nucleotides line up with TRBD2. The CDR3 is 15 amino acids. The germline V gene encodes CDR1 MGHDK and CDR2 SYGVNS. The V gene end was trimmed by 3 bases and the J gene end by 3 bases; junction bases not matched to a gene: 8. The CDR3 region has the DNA TGTGCCAGCAGTGATGGCCGGGACTACAACTACGAGCAGTACTTC. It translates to CASSDGRDYNYEQYF.

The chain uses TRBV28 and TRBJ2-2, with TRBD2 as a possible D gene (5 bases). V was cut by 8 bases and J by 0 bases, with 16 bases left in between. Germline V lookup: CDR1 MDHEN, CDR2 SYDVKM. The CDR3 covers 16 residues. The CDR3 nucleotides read TGTGCCAGCTTTTCCCCTAGCCCCACGAACACCGGGGAGCTGTTTTTT. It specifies CASFSPSPTNTGELFF.

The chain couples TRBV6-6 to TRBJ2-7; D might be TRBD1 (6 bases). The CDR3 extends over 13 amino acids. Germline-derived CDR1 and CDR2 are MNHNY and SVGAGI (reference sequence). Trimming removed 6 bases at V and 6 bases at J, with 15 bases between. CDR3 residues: CASSKGVTVEQYF. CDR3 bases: TGTGCCAGCAGCAAGGGGGTTACCGTCGAGCAGTACTTC.

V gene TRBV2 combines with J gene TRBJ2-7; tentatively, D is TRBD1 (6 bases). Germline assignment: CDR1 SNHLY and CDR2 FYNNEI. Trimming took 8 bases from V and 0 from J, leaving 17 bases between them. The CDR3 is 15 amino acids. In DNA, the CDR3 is TGTGCCAGCCGGAAAGCCACAGGGCTCTCCTACGAGCAGTACTTC. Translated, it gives CASRKATGLSYEQYF.

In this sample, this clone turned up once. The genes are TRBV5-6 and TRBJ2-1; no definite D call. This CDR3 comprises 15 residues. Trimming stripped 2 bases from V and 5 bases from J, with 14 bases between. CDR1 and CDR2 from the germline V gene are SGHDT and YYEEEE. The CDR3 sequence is CASSLDLSKNNEQFF. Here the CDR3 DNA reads TGTGCCAGCAGCTTAGATCTATCCAAAAACAATGAGCAGTTCTTC.

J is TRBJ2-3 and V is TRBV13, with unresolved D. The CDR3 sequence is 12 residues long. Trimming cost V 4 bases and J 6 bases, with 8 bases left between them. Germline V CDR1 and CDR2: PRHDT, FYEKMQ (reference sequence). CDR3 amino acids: CASSSAGDTQYF. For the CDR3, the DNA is TGTGCCAGCAGCTCAGCTGGGGATACGCAGTATTTT.

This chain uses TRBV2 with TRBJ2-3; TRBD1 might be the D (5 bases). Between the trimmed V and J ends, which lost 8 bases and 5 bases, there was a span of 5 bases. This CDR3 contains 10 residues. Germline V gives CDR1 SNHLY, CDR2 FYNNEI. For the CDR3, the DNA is TGTGCCAGCCAGGGAGATACGCAGTATTTT. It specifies CASQGDTQYF.

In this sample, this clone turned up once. The CDR3 protein is CASSSPRHPTNEKLFF. Here the CDR3 DNA reads TGTGCCAGCAGTTCTCCCCGACATCCAACTAATGAAAAACTGTTTTTT. The rearrangement uses TRBV28 and TRBJ1-4; D gene uncertain. From germline, CDR1 is MDHEN and CDR2 SYDVKM. The CDR3 contains 16 residues. V was pared by 4 bases and J by 0 bases, with 12 bases between.

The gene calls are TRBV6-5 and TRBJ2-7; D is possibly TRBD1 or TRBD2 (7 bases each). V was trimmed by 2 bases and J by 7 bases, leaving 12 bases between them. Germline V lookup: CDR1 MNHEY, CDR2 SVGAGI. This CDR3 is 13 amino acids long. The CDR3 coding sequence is TGTGCCAGCAGTTACAGGGGGCGGGGGGAGCAGTACTTC. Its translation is CASSYRGRGEQYF.

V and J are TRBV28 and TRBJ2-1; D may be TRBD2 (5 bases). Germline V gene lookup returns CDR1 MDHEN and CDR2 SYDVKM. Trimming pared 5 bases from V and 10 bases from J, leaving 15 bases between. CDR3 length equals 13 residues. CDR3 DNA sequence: TGTGCCAGCAGTCAAGGACTGCGGCCGGAGCAGTTCTTC. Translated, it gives CASSQGLRPEQFF.

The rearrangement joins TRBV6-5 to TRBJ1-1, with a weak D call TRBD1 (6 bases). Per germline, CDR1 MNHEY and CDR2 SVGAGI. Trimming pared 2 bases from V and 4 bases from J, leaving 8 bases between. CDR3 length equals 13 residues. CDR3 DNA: TGTGCCAGCAGTTACGAGGGGGGCACTGAAGCTTTCTTT. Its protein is CASSYEGGTEAFF.

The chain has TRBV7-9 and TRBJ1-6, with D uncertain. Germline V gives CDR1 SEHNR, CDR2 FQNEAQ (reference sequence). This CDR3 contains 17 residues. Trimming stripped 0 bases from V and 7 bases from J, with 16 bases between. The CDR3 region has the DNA TGTGCCAGCAGCTTAGCGGCGGACGGCCCACAGAATTCACCCCTCCACTTT. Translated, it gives CASSLAADGPQNSPLHF. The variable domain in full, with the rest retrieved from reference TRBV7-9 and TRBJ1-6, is DTGVSQNPRHKITKRGQNVTFRCDPISEHNRLYWYRQTLGQGPEFLTYFQNEAQLEKSRLLSDRFSAERPKGSFSTLEIQRTEQGDSAMYLCASSLAADGPQNSPLHFGNGTRLTVT.

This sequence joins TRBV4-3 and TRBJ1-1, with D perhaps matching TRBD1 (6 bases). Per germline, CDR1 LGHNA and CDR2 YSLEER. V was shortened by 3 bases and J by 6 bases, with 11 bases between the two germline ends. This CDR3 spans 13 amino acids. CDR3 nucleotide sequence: TGCGCCAGCAGCCAGACAGGCGGCCCTGAAGCTTTCTTT. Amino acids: CASSQTGGPEAFF.

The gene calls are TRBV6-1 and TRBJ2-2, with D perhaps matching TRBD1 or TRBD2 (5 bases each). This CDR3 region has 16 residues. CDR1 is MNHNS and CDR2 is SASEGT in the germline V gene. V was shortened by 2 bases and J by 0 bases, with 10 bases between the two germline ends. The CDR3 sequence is CASSELRGANTGELFF. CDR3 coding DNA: TGTGCCAGCAGTGAATTGAGGGGTGCGAACACCGGGGAGCTGTTTTTT.

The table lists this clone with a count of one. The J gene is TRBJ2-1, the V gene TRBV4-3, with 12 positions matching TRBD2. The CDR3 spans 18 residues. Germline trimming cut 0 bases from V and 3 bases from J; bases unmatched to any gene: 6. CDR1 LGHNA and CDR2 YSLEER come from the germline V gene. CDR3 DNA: TGCGCCAGCAGCCAAGATCGACTAGCGGGAGCCCGCTACAATGAGCAGTTCTTC. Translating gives CASSQDRLAGARYNEQFF.

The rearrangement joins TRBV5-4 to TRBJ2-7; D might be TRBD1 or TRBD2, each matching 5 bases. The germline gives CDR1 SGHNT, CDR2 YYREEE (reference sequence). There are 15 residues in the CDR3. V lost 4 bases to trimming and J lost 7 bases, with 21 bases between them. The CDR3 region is CASSPYGGSTTEQYF. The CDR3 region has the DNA TGTGCCAGCAGCCCGTATGGGGGTTCCACGACGGAGCAGTACTTC.

CDR3 DNA sequence: TGTGCCAGCAGCGAGACAGGGGCGGGCTACGAGCAGTACTTC. Its protein product is CASSETGAGYEQYF. The chain links TRBV7-2 to TRBJ2-7, with 8 bases lining up with TRBD1. After removal of 5 bases from V and 3 bases from J, the junction contained 6 bases not matched to a gene. The germline gives CDR1 SGHTA, CDR2 FQGNSA. The CDR3 covers 14 residues.

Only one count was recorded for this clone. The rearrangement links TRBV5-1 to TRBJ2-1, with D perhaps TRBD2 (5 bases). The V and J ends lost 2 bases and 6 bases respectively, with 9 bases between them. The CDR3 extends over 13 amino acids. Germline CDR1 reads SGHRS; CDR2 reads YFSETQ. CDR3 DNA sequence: TGCGCCAGCAGCTTTGAGGGAACCAATGAGCAGTTCTTC. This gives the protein CASSFEGTNEQFF.

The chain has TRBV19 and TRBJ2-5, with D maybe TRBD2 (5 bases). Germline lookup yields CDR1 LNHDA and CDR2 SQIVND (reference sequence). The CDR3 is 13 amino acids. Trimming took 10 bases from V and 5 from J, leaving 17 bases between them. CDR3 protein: CATSNGVLETQYF. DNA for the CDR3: TGTGCCACCTCGAACGGGGTTTTGGAGACCCAGTACTTC.

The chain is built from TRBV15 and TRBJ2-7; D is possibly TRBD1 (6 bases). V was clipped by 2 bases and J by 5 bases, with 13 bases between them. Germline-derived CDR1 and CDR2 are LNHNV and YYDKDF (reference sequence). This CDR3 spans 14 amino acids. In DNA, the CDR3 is TGTGCCACCAGCAGAAGGGTAGGGGGAAACGAGCAGTACTTC. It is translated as CATSRRVGGNEQYF.